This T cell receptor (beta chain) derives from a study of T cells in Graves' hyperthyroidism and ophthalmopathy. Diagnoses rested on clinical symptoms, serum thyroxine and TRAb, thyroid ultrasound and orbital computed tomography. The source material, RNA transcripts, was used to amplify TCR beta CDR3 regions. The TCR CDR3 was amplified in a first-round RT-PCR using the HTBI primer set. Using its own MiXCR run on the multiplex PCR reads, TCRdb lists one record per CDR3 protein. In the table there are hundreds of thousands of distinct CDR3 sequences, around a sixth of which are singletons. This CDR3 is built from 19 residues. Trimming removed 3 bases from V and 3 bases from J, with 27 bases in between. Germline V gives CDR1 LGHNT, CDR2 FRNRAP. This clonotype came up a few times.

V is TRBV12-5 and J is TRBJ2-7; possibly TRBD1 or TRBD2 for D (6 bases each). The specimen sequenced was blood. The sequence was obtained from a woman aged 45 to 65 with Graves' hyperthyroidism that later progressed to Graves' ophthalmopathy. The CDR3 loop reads CASGFHPSPGQEDYYEQYF. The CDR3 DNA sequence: TGTGCTAGTGGTTTCCACCCTTCACCGGGACAAGAGGACTACTACGAGCAGTACTTC.